The 10 T cell receptor beta chains below all came from one sample that was sequenced in a study. Using its own MiXCR run on the RT-PCR reads, TCRdb lists one record per CDR3 protein. The repertoire consists of about 700,000 distinct CDR3 sequences, with over 12% occurring once and the leading ten covering 3.6%. Sequenced sample: memory CD4+ T cells from blood. The receptors here all came from a female donor in good health, serving as a healthy control.

Ten or more counts support this clonotype. The rearrangement joins TRBV12-3 or TRBV12-4 to TRBJ1-5; D is perhaps TRBD1 (5 bases). Between the trimmed V and J ends, which lost 6 bases and 3 bases, there was a span of 15 bases. This CDR3 is built from 15 residues. CDR3 sequence: CASSDRQGPNQPQHF. Written as DNA, the CDR3 is TGTGCCAGCAGCGATCGGCAGGGACCCAATCAGCCCCAGCATTTT.

This clonotype was seen a few times. J is TRBJ1-1 and V is TRBV20-1; D is perhaps TRBD1 (6 bases). Between the trimmed V and J ends, which lost 4 bases and 4 bases, there was a span of 22 bases. The CDR3 sequence is 16 residues long. CDR1 is DFQATT, CDR2 SNEGSKA, per germline (reference sequence). The CDR3 region has the DNA TGCAGTGCTACGGAGCTAAGGGGGGAGATAAGCACTGAAGCTTTCTTT. As protein: CSATELRGEISTEAFF.

This clonotype was seen only a few times. This chain uses TRBV28 with TRBJ1-1; D not resolved. Between the trimmed V and J ends, which lost 3 bases and 2 bases, there was a span of 7 bases. Germline V lookup: CDR1 MDHEN, CDR2 SYDVKM. There are 13 residues in the CDR3. CDR3 sequence: CASSFKANTEAFF. CDR3 DNA sequence: TGTGCCAGCAGTTTCAAGGCTAACACTGAAGCTTTCTTT.

This clonotype has a handful of counts. The V and J genes are TRBV20-1 and TRBJ2-2; 9 positions match TRBD1. This CDR3 is 14 amino acids long. Per germline, CDR1 DFQATT and CDR2 SNEGSKA (reference sequence). V shed 4 bases and J 7 bases; nucleotides not matched to a gene: 7. The CDR3, as DNA: TGCAGTGCTACAAGGGACAGGGTGGACGGGGAGCTGTTTTTT. The encoded protein is CSATRDRVDGELFF.

The V call is TRBV7-2, the J call TRBJ1-2; 7 bases map to TRBD1. Per the germline V gene, CDR1 is SGHTA and CDR2 is FQGNSA. Trimming took 5 bases from V and 5 from J; bases not matched to a gene: 8. The CDR3 is made up of 14 amino acids. CDR3 sequence: CASSIHGTAYGYTF. In DNA, the CDR3 is TGTGCCAGCAGCATCCACGGGACAGCTTATGGCTACACCTTC.

The CDR3 here is CASSEPPIDTQYF. As DNA, the CDR3 is TGTGCCAGCAGTGAACCCCCGATTGATACGCAGTATTTT. V gene TRBV25-1 combines with J gene TRBJ2-3; no reliable D call. The ends were cut back, 2 bases at V and 6 bases at J, with 9 bases in the middle. Germline V gene sequence: CDR1 MGHDK, CDR2 SYGVNS. CDR3 length: 13 residues.

A remark on this clonotype: A read error is possible here, since a much larger clone lies one base away. The chain combines TRBV7-9 with TRBJ2-7; D gene ambiguous. The CDR3 extends over 11 amino acids. V was cut by 4 bases and J by 5 bases, with 6 bases left in between. Per the germline V gene, CDR1 is SEHNR and CDR2 is FQNEAQ (reference sequence). The CDR3 reads CASSSFHEQYF. CDR3 nucleotides: TGTGCCAGCAGCTCCTTCCACGAGCAGTACTTC.

This clonotype was counted at least ten times. The genes are TRBV4-1 and TRBJ2-3; 10 positions match TRBD2. The CDR3 is 17 residues long. The germline V gene encodes CDR1 MGHRA and CDR2 YSYEKL. V shed 3 bases, J shed 6 bases, and the junction held 12 bases outside the gene matches. CDR3 sequence reads: CASSQPGLAANSDTQYF. The CDR3, as DNA: TGCGCCAGCAGCCAGCCCGGACTAGCGGCCAACTCGGATACGCAGTATTTT.

This clonotype was counted a few times. The V call is TRBV10-3, the J call TRBJ1-1; D perhaps matches TRBD1 (6 bases). V shed 5 bases and J shed 4 bases, with 14 bases lying between them. The CDR3 consists of 14 residues. Looked up from germline, CDR1 is ENHRY and CDR2 is SYGVKD. The CDR3 loop reads CAISSQGGFTEAFF. The CDR3 DNA follows: TGTGCCATCAGTTCACAGGGCGGTTTCACTGAAGCTTTCTTT.

This clonotype was observed many times. This rearrangement joins TRBV12-3 or TRBV12-4 to TRBJ2-1, with 11 positions matching TRBD2. CDR3 size: 17 residues. Trimming cost V 5 bases and J 4 bases; bases outside gene matches: 10. CDR3 DNA sequence: TGTGCCAGCAGTCCCGATTGGGGGACTAGCGGTTACAATGAGCAGTTCTTC. Protein product: CASSPDWGTSGYNEQFF.